This TCR beta chain was captured by sequencing in a study of Ad26.COV2.S vaccination and SARS-CoV-2 variants (dated by TCRdb to 2020 to 2022). For the wider study: Donors in the vaccine arm were drawn from COV1001, a multicentre, randomized, double-blind, placebo-controlled phase I-IIa trial testing Ad26.COV2.S in healthy adults. Ad26.COV2.S was administered intramuscularly at 5 x 10^10 or 1 x 10^11 viral particles, either as a single shot or as two shots given 56 days apart. TCRbeta repertoire sequencing was used to assess the specificity and breadth of SARS-CoV-2-reactive T cell receptors after Ad26.COV2.S vaccination. A total of roughly 32 samples were included in the TCR-sequenced set, comprising some 20 Ad26.COV2.S vaccine recipients, 5 placebo recipients and 8 SARS-CoV-2 convalescent individuals. Participants in the trial were split at random into five groups of five each, receiving low-dose or high-dose Ad26.COV2.S once or twice, or else placebo on both occasions. Blinding of investigators to trial group allocation was maintained during experiments and outcome assessment. Results and caveats for the whole study, not just this receptor: The study was not powered to compare responses between vaccine doses or regimens. Spike-specific TCR breadth was higher in Ad26.COV2.S recipients than in placebo recipients (P = 0.0014). Vaccine and placebo recipients had similar non-spike TCR breadth, a finding consistent with the vaccine containing only spike. The authors noted that the TCR breadth and depth analyses may have underestimated total T cell responses. After vaccination, substantial breadth of spike-specific CD8+ and CD4+ T cell responses was reported.

To note about this clone: What antigen it recognizes has not been identified. The sample holds no much larger clone one base away, and base qualities are not on file.

V is cut back by 0 bases and J by 1 base, with 19 bases in the junction unmatched. CDR1 and CDR2, looked up from the germline V gene (reference sequence), are LGHDT and YNNKEL. Spanning cysteine to phenylalanine, the CDR3 consists of 23 amino acids. The sequence is cut down to CDR3 DNA, 69 bases in frame from base 1. The immunoSEQ Assay was the method used to sequence TCRbeta CDR3 regions. After extraction, genomic DNA underwent amplification by bias-controlled multiplex PCR, followed by high-throughput sequencing. On the study's bioinformatics: To quantify the absolute abundance of every unique TCRbeta CDR3 region, sequences were collapsed and filtered. T cell fraction was estimated by normalizing TCRbeta template counts to usable DNA, with usable DNA measured through amplification of reference genes found in all nucleated cells. Repertoire TCRs were annotated as SARS-CoV-2-specific by exact matching of V gene, CDR3 amino acid sequence and J gene to a known reactive TCR set. The reference SARS-CoV-2 TCR set was derived from MIRA and filtered for enrichment in COVID-19-positive ImmuneCODE repertoires, a step that removed public or cross-reactive TCRs. Based on the MIRA antigens, annotated TCRs were further analysed at the level of specific ORF or position within ORF. Breadth was defined as annotated unique rearrangements over total unique productive rearrangements; depth was the summed frequency of those rearrangements. TCR breadth was compared between groups using two-sided Wilcoxon rank-sum tests. The source is immuneACCESS, and TCRdb retained only in-frame sequences with V and J called. Part of the clones is not carried over; for the studies checked, unresolved V genes explain less than half of this, and the remainder is unexplained. The V and J calls and clone size were taken over from that table, and D and trimming were inferred from the DNA. The sample table shows 450,000 to 550,000 clones, and 89% are seen once. The ten largest clones represent about 2.7% of the sample.

The treatment or condition label for this specimen denotes: around 19 received Ad26.COV2.S at low or high dose, single or two shots; 5 received placebo; per-sample allocation not given. For vaccine and placebo recipients, repertoires were sequenced using samples collected on day 63 after the first injection. In Cohort 1b, around 23 adults aged 18-55 years were enrolled at a single site in Boston, USA, between 29 July and 7 August 2020. Ad26.COV2.S consisted of a replication-incompetent adenovirus type 26 vector by which a prefusion-stabilized SARS-CoV-2 spike protein from the original Wuhan strain was expressed.

This TCR derives from a person aged 18-60 years who received the Ad26.COV2.S COVID-19 vaccine or a placebo. The sample here was peripheral blood, taken in a trial of Ad26.COV2.S vaccine versus placebo. The rearrangement combines TRBV3-1 (or the pseudogene TRBV3-2) with TRBJ2-5; TRBD2 fits 14 bases in the junction. The bases are TGTGCCAGCAGCCAAGAACTATCTGGACTAGCGGGAGGCCAACCGCTACTCCAAGAGACCCAGTACTTC. Translated, it gives CASSQELSGLAGGQPLLQETQYF.